The 21 T cell receptor beta chains in this list originate from one sample, sequenced in a study of T-cell memory formation after mild COVID-19. TCRdb analysed the 5' RACE reads with MiXCR anew, one entry per CDR3 protein. This sample yields around 300,000 distinct CDR3 sequences, of which roughly an eighth are seen a single time; about 21% belongs to the top ten. Sequenced: PBMCs or a T cell subset sorted from them (not recorded which). These receptor sequences come from a man younger than 35 who had mild COVID-19 (a few samples of this study predate the infection). Cell type and time point are not known.

This clonotype came up a few times. The chain uses TRBV6-6 and TRBJ2-3; no clear D gene. V was pared by 6 bases and J by 4 bases, with 8 bases between. Germline V gives CDR1 MNHNY, CDR2 SVGAGI (reference sequence). The CDR3 runs 12 residues. CDR3 region: CASRLVPDTQYF. The CDR3 region has the DNA TGTGCCAGCAGGCTGGTTCCAGATACGCAGTATTTT.

This clonotype appeared a few times. The chain employs TRBV24-1 and TRBJ2-7; D possibly matches TRBD1 or TRBD2 (5 bases each). In germline, CDR1 is KGHDR, CDR2 SFDVKD. The CDR3 sequence is 14 residues long. Trimming removed 9 bases at V and 0 bases at J, with 14 bases between. CDR3 coding DNA: TGTGCCACCCCGCAGGGACGCCTCTCCTACGAGCAGTACGTC. Translated, it gives CATPQGRLSYEQYV.

This clonotype was recorded a few times. The chain employs TRBV7-3 and TRBJ2-7, with 10 nucleotides matching TRBD1. From germline, CDR1 is SGHTA and CDR2 FQGTGA. The ends lost 5 bases at V and 6 bases at J; junction bases unmatched: 10. This CDR3 spans 15 amino acids. The DNA for the CDR3 is TGTGCCAGCAGCACCGGCGGGACAGGGGCCGCCGAGCAGTACTTC. Protein sequence: CASSTGGTGAAEQYF. Variable domain in full (rest from reference TRBV7-3 and TRBJ2-7): GAGVSQTPSNKVTEKGKYVELRCDPISGHTALYWYRQSLGQGPEFLIYFQGTGAADDSGLPNDRFFAVRPEGSVSTLKIQRTERGDSAVYLCASSTGGTGAAEQYFGPGTRLTVT.

The sample holds a few counts of this clonotype. V usage is TRBV30 and J usage is TRBJ1-5; possible D gene TRBD1, 5 bases. The CDR3 runs 16 residues. Germline CDR1 is GTSNPN and CDR2 is SVGIG (reference sequence). V gave up 0 bases and J gave up 1 base, with 13 bases separating them. As DNA, the CDR3 is TGTGCCTGGAGTGTACGTGGGAGGGGCAGCAATCAGCCCCAGCATTTT. Translating it yields CAWSVRGRGSNQPQHF.

This clonotype was recorded a few times. V is TRBV29-1 and J is TRBJ2-5; D could derive from TRBD1 or TRBD2 (7 bases each). Trimming pared 3 bases from V and 4 bases from J, leaving 12 bases between. Germline V gene data show CDR1 as SQVTM and CDR2 as ANQGSEA. CDR3 length: 13 residues. CDR3 DNA sequence: TGCAGCGTTGATGGGGAGGGGGCAGAGACCCAGTACTTC. This gives the protein CSVDGEGAETQYF.

This clonotype showed up just a few times. V gene TRBV3-1 combines with J gene TRBJ1-3, with TRBD1 matching over 7 bases. Germline assignment: CDR1 LGHDT and CDR2 YNNKEL (reference sequence). V dropped 6 bases and J dropped 0; count of bases not matched to a gene: 5. This CDR3 region has 15 residues. The CDR3 DNA follows: TGTGCCAGCAGTCCTGGGACAGCCTCTGGAAACACCATATATTTT. The encoded protein is CASSPGTASGNTIYF.

This clonotype showed up just a few times. The rearrangement joins TRBV7-2 to TRBJ1-1, with D uncertain. Germline-derived CDR1 and CDR2 are SGHTA and FQGNSA. With 2 bases removed from V and 0 bases from J, the gap between germline ends came to 7 bases. The CDR3 length is 14 residues. CDR3: CASSLTLMNTEAFF. The CDR3 DNA is TGTGCCAGCAGCTTAACACTTATGAACACTGAAGCTTTCTTT.

In its sample, this clonotype was seen a few times. The J gene is TRBJ1-1, the V gene TRBV5-1; TRBD1 aligns across 9 bases. V shed 1 base and J 5 bases; nucleotides not matched to a gene: 6. The germline CDR1 and CDR2 sequences are SGHRS and YFSETQ. The CDR3 totals 15 residues. The CDR3 DNA reads TGCGCCAGCAGCTTGACCGAACAGGGGGCAACTGAAGCTTTCTTT. Its translation is CASSLTEQGATEAFF.

This clonotype was picked up a small number of times. The rearrangement joins TRBV29-1 to TRBJ2-5; D is uncertain. The CDR3 sequence is 14 residues long. Germline V gives CDR1 SQVTM, CDR2 ANQGSEA. V dropped 2 bases and J dropped 1 base, with 11 bases sitting between them. CDR3 protein: CSVERDTAQETQYF. The CDR3, as DNA: TGCAGCGTTGAACGAGACACCGCCCAAGAGACCCAGTACTTC.

This clonotype was counted between two and nine times. V and J are TRBV5-4 and TRBJ2-3; D is perhaps TRBD2 (5 bases). CDR3 length equals 13 residues. The ends were cut back, 3 bases at V and 10 bases at J, with 15 bases in the middle. CDR1 and CDR2 from the germline V gene are SGHNT and YYREEE (reference sequence). In DNA form, the CDR3 reads TGTGCCAGCAGCTGGTCTCGGGGAGCCGCGCAGTATTTT. Protein sequence: CASSWSRGAAQYF.

This clonotype turned up a few times. The chain employs TRBV5-6 and TRBJ2-2; TRBD1 aligns across 7 bases. Unmatched junction bases numbered 8, after V lost 4 bases and J lost 5 bases. CDR3 length: 15 residues. The germline gives CDR1 SGHDT, CDR2 YYEEEE. CDR3 nucleotides: TGTGCCAGCAGCATCCTACCAGGGGGTACCGGGGAGCTGTTTTTT. Its protein is CASSILPGGTGELFF.

The chain uses TRBV12-3 or TRBV12-4 and TRBJ1-2; 10 bases match TRBD1. J gave up 6 bases and V 11 bases, and 9 bases lay outside the gene matches. The CDR3 contains 13 residues. The CDR3 sequence: CALSRQGANGYTF. The CDR3 nucleotides are TGTGCCCTTTCTAGACAGGGGGCGAATGGCTACACCTTC.

CDR3 sequence reads: CASSVRVLYEQYF. As DNA, the CDR3 is TGTGCCAGCAGCGTTCGTGTTTTGTACGAGCAGTACTTC. The chain links TRBV13 to TRBJ2-7; D gene ambiguous. Germline V CDR1 and CDR2: PRHDT, FYEKMQ (reference sequence). The CDR3 is made up of 13 amino acids. V dropped 5 bases and J dropped 4 bases, with 12 bases sitting between them.

Comment on this clonotype: Germline is not matched at one junction end, which may reflect a read error. V is TRBV5-1 and J is TRBJ2-3; 10 positions agree with TRBD1. Germline V gene lookup returns CDR1 SGHRS and CDR2 YFSETQ. The CDR3 is made up of 16 amino acids. The CDR3 spells CDSSDPTGGLRDTQYF. The CDR3 nucleotides are TGCGACAGCAGTGACCCGACAGGGGGCTTGAGAGATACGCAGTATTTT.

The chain employs TRBV7-3 and TRBJ2-5; 8 positions agree with TRBD2. The CDR3 is made up of 14 amino acids. Trimming at V came to 2 bases and at J to 3 bases, leaving 2 bases not matched to a gene. Germline lookup yields CDR1 SGHTA and CDR2 FQGTGA. The CDR3 nucleotides are TGTGCCAGCAGCTTAGGCGGGGGGAAAGAGACCCAGTACTTC. Translation gives CASSLGGGKETQYF.

The sample holds many counts of this clonotype. The V gene is TRBV7-2, the J gene TRBJ1-1; D remains unclear. There are 14 residues in the CDR3. Germline assignment: CDR1 SGHTA and CDR2 FQGNSA. The germline V and J ends were trimmed by 2 bases and 6 bases, with 13 bases remaining between them. The CDR3 DNA follows: TGTGCCAGCAGCTTAAGGGCCCGCGGCTCTGAAGCTTTCTTT. Its translation is CASSLRARGSEAFF.

The genes are TRBV6-2 or TRBV6-3 and TRBJ1-5; D perhaps matches TRBD1 (6 bases). The germline V and J ends were trimmed by 7 bases and 4 bases, with 8 bases remaining between them. Germline CDR1 reads MNHEY; CDR2 reads SVGEGT. CDR3 size: 12 residues. The CDR3 DNA sequence: TGTGCCAGCAACACAGGGAATCAGCCCCAGCATTTT. Its protein product is CASNTGNQPQHF.

This clonotype has just a few counts. The chain has TRBV29-1 and TRBJ2-3; 7 nucleotides align to TRBD2. The CDR3 loop spans 13 amino acids. Looked up from germline, CDR1 is SQVTM and CDR2 is ANQGSEA. Trimming took 4 bases from V and 5 from J; bases not matched to a gene: 6. This CDR3 is CSVGGGGGDTQYF. CDR3 nucleotides: TGCAGCGTTGGCGGGGGAGGTGGAGATACGCAGTATTTT.

V gene TRBV7-2 combines with J gene TRBJ2-3, with TRBD2 matching 9 bases. Germline assignment: CDR1 SGHTA and CDR2 FQGNSA. With V trimmed by 4 bases and J by 0 bases, 11 bases remained unmatched. The CDR3 spans 18 residues. The CDR3 nucleotides read TGTGCCAGCAGCTCCCGACTAGCGGACCCCGTAAGCACAGATACGCAGTATTTT. Translating it yields CASSSRLADPVSTDTQYF.

This clonotype has only a few counts. The chain is built from TRBV29-1 and TRBJ1-4, with no clear D. The CDR3 totals 14 residues. V lost 5 bases and J 4 bases, leaving 14 bases between the germline ends. Looked up from germline, CDR1 is SQVTM and CDR2 is ANQGSEA. CDR3 sequence (DNA): TGCAGCGTTAGGTCGGGCGCGATTAATGAAAAACTGTTTTTT. This codes for CSVRSGAINEKLFF.

The rearrangement joins TRBV6-5 to TRBJ1-5; a weak D match, TRBD1 (5 bases). CDR1 and CDR2 from the germline V gene are MNHEY and SVGAGI. The V end lost 8 bases, the J end lost 2 bases, and 10 bases lay between the germline ends. The CDR3 spans 13 residues. CDR3 in DNA: TGTGCCAGCCAGCAGGGAGGCAATCAGCCCCAGCATTTT. Encoded protein: CASQQGGNQPQHF.